These 19 T cell receptor beta chains share one sample of origin, sequenced in a study of post-analysis software for immune sequencing data. The study's findings and limits: TRBV5-6, TRBV5-1 and TRBV20-1 belonged to a set of a handful of TRBV segments that were more frequent in patients than controls.

These receptors have no known antigen. cDNA libraries for TCR beta contained unique molecular identifiers. TCRdb fed the PCR reads into MiXCR, producing one record per CDR3 protein. The sample holds roughly 670,000 distinct CDR3 sequences, 55% to 70% seen once. What was sequenced was blood. The receptors come from a girl aged 2-10 years with multiple sclerosis.

The chain employs TRBV15 and TRBJ2-5, with 10 bases identical to TRBD2. Germline CDR1 and CDR2: LNHNV and YYDKDF (reference sequence). This CDR3 is built from 12 residues. Losses at the gene ends were 3 bases for V and 11 bases for J; bases not matched to a gene: 3. The CDR3 protein is CATSSRAGGQYF. In DNA form, the CDR3 reads TGTGCCACCAGCAGCCGAGCGGGAGGGCAGTACTTC.

The V call is TRBV3-1, the J call TRBJ2-1; possibly TRBD2 for D (5 bases). From germline, CDR1 is LGHDT and CDR2 YNNKEL (reference sequence). The CDR3 has 14 residues. V was trimmed by 6 bases and J by 10 bases, leaving 19 bases between them. The CDR3 nucleotides are TGTGCCAGCAGACCCGGACTCCTCCGCGGCGAGCAGTTCTTC. It codes for CASRPGLLRGEQFF.

The table lists this clonotype with a few counts. This rearrangement joins TRBV10-3 to TRBJ1-5; possibly TRBD1 for D (6 bases). Germline V CDR1 and CDR2: ENHRY, SYGVKD. V shed 4 bases and J shed 5 bases, with 15 bases lying between them. The CDR3 loop spans 15 amino acids. The CDR3 protein is CAISAKTGPYQPQHF. The CDR3 coding sequence is TGTGCCATCAGTGCCAAAACAGGGCCTTATCAGCCCCAGCATTTT.

V usage is TRBV9 and J usage is TRBJ2-2; 7 nucleotides align to TRBD2. Germline CDR1 and CDR2: SGDLS and YYNGEE. The trim removed 3 bases at V and 0 bases at J, leaving 8 bases unmatched. CDR3 length: 17 residues. The CDR3 nucleotides read TGTGCCAGCAGCGCCCCTTGGGAGGGTTCGAACACCGGGGAGCTGTTTTTT. It encodes CASSAPWEGSNTGELFF.

The chain couples TRBV29-1 to TRBJ1-1; the match to TRBD1 covers 9 bases. The trim removed 7 bases at V and 7 bases at J, leaving 10 bases unmatched. The germline V gene encodes CDR1 SQVTM and CDR2 ANQGSEA. This CDR3 has 13 amino acids. In DNA, the CDR3 is TGCAGCGGCCGACAGGGGGGGAGAGGTGAAGCTTTCTTT. Its translation: CSGRQGGRGEAFF.

V gene TRBV20-1 combines with J gene TRBJ2-1; 11 bases align to TRBD2. This CDR3 has 17 amino acids. Losses at the gene ends were 6 bases for V and 9 bases for J; bases not matched to a gene: 19. Germline V gene data show CDR1 as DFQATT and CDR2 as SNEGSKA (reference sequence). The CDR3 region has the DNA TGCAGTGCAATCACTCTCCTAGCGGGGGGCTCGACTGCTGAGCAGTTCTTC. It codes for CSAITLLAGGSTAEQFF.

CDR3 residues: CASSLSGRAKDEQFF. Written as DNA, the CDR3 is TGTGCCAGCAGCTTATCCGGGAGGGCCAAGGATGAGCAGTTCTTC. This sequence joins TRBV7-9 and TRBJ2-1, with 8 bases aligning to TRBD2. V dropped 2 bases and J dropped 8; count of bases not matched to a gene: 8. The V gene's germline CDR1 is SEHNR and CDR2 FQNEAQ (reference sequence). The CDR3 covers 15 residues. The full variable domain, in which reference TRBV7-9 and TRBJ2-1 provide the parts outside the CDR3, is DTGVSQNPRHKITKRGQNVTFRCDPISEHNRLYWYRQTLGQGPEFLTYFQNEAQLEKSRLLSDRFSAERPKGSFSTLEIQRTEQGDSAMYLCASSLSGRAKDEQFFGPGTRLTVL.

The V gene is TRBV18, the J gene TRBJ2-1; tentative D call: TRBD1 (5 bases). The germline gives CDR1 KGHSH, CDR2 LQKENI. V gave up 2 bases and J gave up 3 bases, with 11 bases separating them. The CDR3 is 15 residues long. CDR3 coding DNA: TGTGCCAGCTCACCAGGGGCGGCTGACTACAATGAGCAGTTCTTC. It yields the protein CASSPGAADYNEQFF.

The CDR3 DNA reads TGTGCCAGCAGTTTCGCCGACAGGGGTGGCTACACCTTC. Translating it yields CASSFADRGGYTF. The rearrangement links TRBV27 to TRBJ1-2; 8 bases are a match to TRBD1. CDR1 is MNHEY, CDR2 SMNVEV, per germline (reference sequence). This CDR3 is 13 amino acids long. The ends lost 3 bases at V and 7 bases at J; junction bases unmatched: 4.

J is TRBJ2-1 and V is TRBV12-5; no clear D. V was shortened by 0 bases and J by 4 bases, with 7 bases between the two germline ends. The CDR3 consists of 14 residues. CDR1 and CDR2 (germline): LGHNT, FRNRAP. CDR3 coding DNA: TGTGCTAGTGGTTTGGTCGGACCGTACAATGAGCAGTTCTTC. This codes for CASGLVGPYNEQFF.

This rearrangement joins TRBV7-3 to TRBJ2-3; 9 bases agree with TRBD2. The CDR3 contains 17 residues. CDR1 and CDR2 from the germline V gene are SGHTA and FQGTGA. The ends lost 0 bases at V and 4 bases at J; junction bases unmatched: 8. CDR3 amino acids: CASSLTLAGDLSDTQYF. The CDR3 DNA follows: TGTGCCAGCAGCTTAACGTTAGCGGGAGATTTATCAGATACGCAGTATTTT.

The V gene is TRBV4-3, the J gene TRBJ2-3; 8 bases agree with TRBD2. V lost 0 bases and J lost 14; bases outside the gene matches: 4. The CDR3 has 12 amino acids. Germline CDR1 reads LGHNA; CDR2 reads YSLEER. The CDR3 DNA sequence: TGCGCCAGCAGCCAAGATAGCGGGATCCTGTATTTT. Encoded protein: CASSQDSGILYF.

This chain uses TRBV29-1 with TRBJ1-1; D unclear. Germline V lookup: CDR1 SQVTM, CDR2 ANQGSEA. The CDR3 loop spans 14 amino acids. V lost 7 bases and J 1 base, leaving 16 bases between the germline ends. CDR3 DNA sequence: TGCAGCGGTTCCTTTTGGGGAACGAACACTGAAGCTTTCTTT. It translates to CSGSFWGTNTEAFF.

This clonotype appeared a few times. V and J are TRBV12-3 or TRBV12-4 and TRBJ2-7, with D unresolved. The assigned J gene may be wrong: the sequence end matches TRBJ2-5 better. The CDR3 covers 14 residues. CDR3 sequence (DNA): TGTGCCAGCAGTTTCGGCGGCGCGGAGGAGACCCAGTACTTC. It translates to CASSFGGAEETQYF.

The chain carries TRBV5-1 and TRBJ2-1; 12 nucleotides agree with TRBD2. The CDR3 sequence is 16 residues long. V shed 4 bases, J shed 9 bases, and the junction held 11 bases outside the gene matches. Germline CDR1 SGHRS, CDR2 YFSETQ. The CDR3, as DNA: TGCGCCAGCAGCCACGGACTAGCGGGAACGCCTGGTGAGCAGTTCTTC. Protein product: CASSHGLAGTPGEQFF.

The chain is built from TRBV12-3 or TRBV12-4 and TRBJ2-1, with 9 bases fitting TRBD1. Trimming at V came to 8 bases and at J to 5 bases, leaving 10 bases not matched to a gene. The CDR3 extends over 15 amino acids. CDR3 DNA sequence: TGTGCCAGCGGTTCCCGGGACAGGGAAAACAATGAGCAGTTCTTC. Protein: CASGSRDRENNEQFF.

The V and J genes are TRBV18 and TRBJ2-7; no firm D call. The CDR3 has 16 amino acids. CDR1 and CDR2 (germline): KGHSH, LQKENI. The V and J ends lost 2 bases and 7 bases respectively, with 21 bases between them. This CDR3 reads CASSPIPVQSPTEQYF. The CDR3 nucleotides are TGTGCCAGCTCACCAATTCCCGTTCAATCACCTACTGAGCAGTACTTC.

This clonotype was found once. The gene calls are TRBV29-1 and TRBJ1-1, with D perhaps matching TRBD1 (5 bases). This CDR3 contains 20 residues. CDR1 is SQVTM, CDR2 ANQGSEA, per germline. Trimming took off 5 bases at V and 8 bases at J, with 39 bases between the two ends. The CDR3 loop is CSVPRGGPGKGLIRVQEAFF. The CDR3 bases are TGCAGCGTTCCCCGGGGGGGACCAGGGAAGGGCCTAATAAGAGTCCAGGAAGCTTTCTTT.

This clonotype came up a few times. The chain has TRBV6-2 or TRBV6-3 and TRBJ1-5, with a possible D match to TRBD1 (6 bases). From germline, CDR1 is MNHEY and CDR2 SVGEGT. The CDR3 has 20 amino acids. V was shortened by 3 bases and J by 0 bases, with 24 bases between the two germline ends. CDR3 coding DNA: TGTGCCAGCAGTTATGATCCTCGGACAGAGCTTAGCTCTAGCAATCAGCCCCAGCATTTT. Its protein is CASSYDPRTELSSSNQPQHF.